This TCR beta chain is drawn from a study of cytomegalovirus exposure and HLA in healthy donors. About the study: The 120 validation repertoires, a later analysis reported, used the same platform as the 666 first-cohort repertoires.

Clones were sequenced by immunoSEQ multiplex PCR, and TCRdb holds only the in-frame ones, with some missing. The sample lists about 120,000 clones; more than 75% were seen once. Study-wide points: Generally TCR sequences proved uncommon, though certain public TCRs appeared in numerous donors. It was reported that the classifier diagnosed cytomegalovirus status with high specificity and sensitivity in both the original and validation cohorts.

Donors came from a validation cohort of over 100 subjects, distinct from the first 666-subject cohort. Comment on this clone: Its matching antigen is unknown.

This receptor was obtained from a young woman in good health and CMV-seronegative. Source material: PBMCs.

CDR3 DNA: TGTGCCAGCACCCTGGACAGGTCAGCAAGCGAGCAGTACTTC. Translating it yields CASTLDRSASEQYF. The rearrangement links TRBV2 to TRBJ2-7; TRBD1 matches at 7 bases. The CDR3 has 14 residues. Unmatched junction bases numbered 12, after V lost 7 bases and J lost 6 bases. Germline V gives CDR1 SNHLY, CDR2 FYNNEI.